The rows below give T cell receptor beta chains drawn from one sample of a study of blood T cell repertoires in COVID-19. The repertoire was sequenced with immunoSEQ multiplex PCR; TCRdb's copy has only in-frame clones and lacks some. This table has about 92,000 clones, 72% appearing once. The sequencing input was peripheral blood. The receptors were gathered from an older woman in a cohort sampled during active or convalescent COVID-19. Each CDR3 is given with its conserved first and last residue. The D gene is left open where the match is weak.

TRBV5-1	14	TRBD2	TRBJ2-1	TGCGCCAGCAGCTTGCCAGCGGGGGGTAATGAGCAGTTCTTC	CASSLPAGGNEQFF
TRBV5-1	20	.	TRBJ2-6	TGCGCCAGCAGCTTGGCCGGAGGACAGAGGGTTAACTCTGGGGCCAACGTCCTGACTTTC	CASSLAGGQRVNSGANVLTF
TRBV14	16	TRBD2	TRBJ2-5	TGTGCCAGCAGCCGATTACTAGCGGGGGGACAAGAGACCCAGTACTTC	CASSRLLAGGQETQYF
TRBV9	17	TRBD1	TRBJ2-7	TGTGCCAGCAGCGTTGGACAGGACGCCCGATGGGGCTACGAGCAGTACTTC	CASSVGQDARWGYEQYF
TRBV5-1	15	.	TRBJ2-2	TGCGCCAGCACCCCAAGGGGGGGGAACACCGGGGAGCTGTTTTTT	CASTPRGGNTGELFF
TRBV7-3	12	.	TRBJ2-3	TGTGCCAGCAGCCCGGTTGGAGATACGCAGTATTTT	CASSPVGDTQYF
TRBV7-3	16	TRBD1	TRBJ1-2	TGTGCCAGCAGCTTAACTGGAGCCGGACAGGACTATGGCTACACCTTC	CASSLTGAGQDYGYTF
TRBV9	15	TRBD2	TRBJ2-7	TGTGCCAGCAGCGTAGAGGGTAGCGGGGTCTACGAGCAGTACTTC	CASSVEGSGVYEQYF
TRBV5-1	15	TRBD1	TRBJ1-2	TGCGCCAGCAGCGCCCAACAGGGGGCAACACATGGCTACACCTTC	CASSAQQGATHGYTF
TRBV28	15	.	TRBJ2-2	TGTGCCAGCAGTCAAGGGGACACGAACACCGGGGAGCTGTTTTTT	CASSQGDTNTGELFF
TRBV2	18	TRBD1	TRBJ1-3	TGTGCCAGCAGACCGGGACAGGGGTCTCTAAACTCTGGAAACACCATATATTTT	CASRPGQGSLNSGNTIYF